These T cell receptor beta chains were read from a single sample in a study of blood T cell repertoires in COVID-19. This table comes from immunoSEQ multiplex PCR, and its TCRdb copy is limited to in-frame clones, with some not included. The sample has about 170,000 clones; around 80% are singletons. The material sequenced was peripheral blood. These receptors originate from an older woman with COVID-19, enrolled during active disease. The CDR3 runs from the conserved cysteine through the conserved F or W. D genes are given only for firm matches. Only part of the rows carry a size: once, few, many, or a class if the clone is expanded.

clone_size d_call j_call v_call cdr3_nt cdr3_aa
. . TRBJ2-1 TRBV11-2 TGTGCCAGCAGCTTACGGGGCAGTCTGGTGCGGGGAGAGCAGTTCTTC CASSLRGSLVRGEQFF
. . TRBJ2-5 TRBV19 TGTGCCAGTAGTATTAGGACAACCGGCACAGAGACCCAGTACTTC CASSIRTTGTETQYF
. TRBD1 TRBJ2-5 TRBV28 TGTGCCAGCAGTCTAGGACAGGGGGCGAGTGAGACCCAGTACTTC CASSLGQGASETQYF
. TRBD1 TRBJ1-5 TRBV19 TGTGCCAGTAGTATCAGACAGGGCTTCAATCAGCCCCAGCATTTT CASSIRQGFNQPQHF
once . TRBJ2-7 TRBV19 TGTGCCAGTTCGTTGGTCTCCAGCTCCTACGAGCAGTACTTC CASSLVSSSYEQYF
. . TRBJ2-3 TRBV28 TGTGCCAGCAGTAGCCCGGGTAGCACAGATACGCAGTATTTT CASSSPGSTDTQYF
. TRBD1 TRBJ1-2 TRBV5-1 TGCGCCAGCAGCCCGCTGACCCAGGGGGGATTGGGTGGCTACACCTTC CASSPLTQGGLGGYTF
. TRBD2 TRBJ2-7 TRBV5-6 TGTGCCAGCAGCCCACAATCTAGCGGTCAAACCTCCTACGAGCAGTACTTC CASSPQSSGQTSYEQYF
. TRBD1 TRBJ2-5 TRBV29-1 TGCAGCGTTGAACGACAGGGGGAGACCCAGTACTTC CSVERQGETQYF
. . TRBJ2-4 TRBV5-6 TGTGCCAGCAGCTTAATAAGGGGTGAAAACATTCAGTACTTC CASSLIRGENIQYF
. TRBD1 TRBJ1-2 TRBV19 TGTGCCAGTAGTTACGTGACAGGGGCGGGCTATGGCTACACCTTC CASSYVTGAGYGYTF
few . TRBJ1-2 TRBV18 TGTGCCAGCTCACCAGAGACAGACTACTATGGCTACACCTTC CASSPETDYYGYTF
. . TRBJ1-2 TRBV9 TGTGCCAGCAGCGTGACATGGGGGGATCATGGCTACACCTTC CASSVTWGDHGYTF
. . TRBJ2-1 TRBV19 TGTGCCAGTAGGCCTGGGAGGGGGTTTAACGATGAGCAGTTCTTC CASRPGRGFNDEQFF
. . TRBJ1-1 TRBV19 TGTGCCAGTAGTATTCCCGGGACACCTATTGAAGCTTTCTTT CASSIPGTPIEAFF
. . TRBJ1-2 TRBV3-1/TRBV3-2 TGTGCCAGCAGCTCCAGGTCCTTGGGGAGAGGCTACACCTTC CASSSRSLGRGYTF
. TRBD1 TRBJ1-1 TRBV7-2 TGTGCCAGCAGCTCACGACAGGGAGGAGCTTTCTTT CASSSRQGGAFF
. TRBD1 TRBJ1-2 TRBV2 TGTGCCAGCACTAGTATCCCGGGACAGGGGGCAGGGGGCTACACCTTC CASTSIPGQGAGGYTF